The clone carrying this T cell receptor beta chain has just a few counts. Its antigen is undetermined. This entry is derived from a study of blood T cells in healthy people across ages. Germline V gives CDR1 SQVTM, CDR2 ANQGSEA. The CDR3 has 13 amino acids. Between the trimmed V and J ends, which lost 2 bases and 2 bases, there was a span of 8 bases. General observations from the study: Researchers said unsorted PBMCs prevented a conclusive naive versus antigen-experienced comparison. Measured against age, TCR beta diversity per million T cells decreased in a roughly linear manner. The study found more naive CD4+ cells and higher diversity in long-lived than aged donors.

Together with a sample-barcoded 5' primer, a J-beta primer mix was included in a second PCR lasting roughly 7 to 11 cycles. TCRdb processed the 5' RACE reads anew with MiXCR; each CDR3 protein has one entry. The table lists more than 1,000,000 distinct CDR3 sequences, approximately 25% of them singletons. Separately, the same data were catalogued under a study of T cells of mothers and their children.

The source of this sequence is a girl aged 2 to 9 in good health. V gene TRBV29-1 combines with J gene TRBJ2-3; D is ambiguous. Source material: blood. Here the CDR3 reads CSVELPLTDTQYF. CDR3 in DNA: TGCAGCGTTGAACTGCCGCTCACAGATACGCAGTATTTT.